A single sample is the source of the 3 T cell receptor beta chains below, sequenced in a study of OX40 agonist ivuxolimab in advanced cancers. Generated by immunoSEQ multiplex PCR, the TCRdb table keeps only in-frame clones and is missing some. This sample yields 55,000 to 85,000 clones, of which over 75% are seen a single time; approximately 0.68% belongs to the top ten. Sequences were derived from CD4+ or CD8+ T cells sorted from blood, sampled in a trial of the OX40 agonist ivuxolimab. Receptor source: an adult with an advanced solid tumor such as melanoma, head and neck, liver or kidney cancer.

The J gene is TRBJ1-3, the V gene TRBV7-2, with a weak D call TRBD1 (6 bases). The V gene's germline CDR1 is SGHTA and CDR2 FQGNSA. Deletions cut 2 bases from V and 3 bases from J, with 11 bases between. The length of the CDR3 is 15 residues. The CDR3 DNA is TGTGCCAGCAGCTTATCGGGGGCCCGTGGAAACACCATATATTTT. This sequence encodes CASSLSGARGNTIYF. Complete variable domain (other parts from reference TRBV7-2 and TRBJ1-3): GAGVSQSPSNKVTEKGKDVELRCDPISGHTALYWYRQSLGQGLEFLIYFQGNSAPDKSGLPSDRFSAERTGGSVSTLTIQRTQQEDSAVYLCASSLSGARGNTIYFGEGSWLTVV.

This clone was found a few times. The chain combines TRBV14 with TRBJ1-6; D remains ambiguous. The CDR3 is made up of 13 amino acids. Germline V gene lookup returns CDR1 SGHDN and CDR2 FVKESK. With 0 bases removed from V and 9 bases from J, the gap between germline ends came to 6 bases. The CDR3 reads CASSQETASPLHF. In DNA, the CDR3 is TGTGCCAGCAGCCAAGAAACAGCTTCACCCCTCCACTTT.

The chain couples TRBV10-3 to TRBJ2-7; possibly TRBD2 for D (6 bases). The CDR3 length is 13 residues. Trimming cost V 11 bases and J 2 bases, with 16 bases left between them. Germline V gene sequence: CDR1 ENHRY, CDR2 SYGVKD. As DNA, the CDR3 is TGTGCCTCCAGGGAGGAATTACCCTACGAGCAGTACTTC. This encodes CASREELPYEQYF.